This is a list of T cell receptor beta chains from one sample in a study of T-cell memory formation after mild COVID-19. TCRdb called the 5' RACE reads again in MiXCR, with one record for every CDR3 protein. The repertoire includes about 350,000 distinct CDR3 sequences, about an eighth of them detected once, and 22% sits in the top ten. The sequenced sample was PBMCs or a T cell subset sorted from them (not recorded which). The receptor source for this set is a man between 18 and 35 years old who had mild COVID-19 (a few samples of this study predate the infection). Cell type and time point are not known. Each CDR3 is given with its conserved first and last residue. The D gene is left open where the match is weak. Rows give clone size only sometimes, using once, few, many, or a class for an expanded clone.

D gene	V gene	J gene	clone size	CDR3 protein	CDR3 DNA
NA	TRBV4-2	TRBJ2-6	NA	CASSQGAADAGANVLTF	TGTGCCAGCAGCCAAGGGGCCGCAGACGCTGGGGCCAACGTCCTGACTTTC
NA	TRBV4-3	TRBJ2-2	many	CASSQTVGPVGTGELFF	TGCGCCAGCAGCCAGACCGTGGGACCCGTTGGAACCGGGGAGCTGTTTTTT
NA	TRBV9	TRBJ1-2	few	CASSAGEGYTF	TGTGCCAGCAGCGCAGGGGAGGGCTACACCTTC
NA	TRBV20-1	TRBJ1-1	NA	CSASQGSNTEAFF	TGCAGTGCTAGTCAGGGCTCGAACACTGAAGCTTTCTTT
NA	TRBV20-1	TRBJ1-5	NA	CSAIGNQPQHF	TGCAGTGCTATAGGAAATCAGCCCCAGCATTTT
NA	TRBV20-1	TRBJ2-5	few	CSARTGFETQYF	TGCAGTGCTAGAACAGGGTTCGAGACCCAGTACTTC
NA	TRBV4-2	TRBJ2-5	few	CASSQEEWWETQYF	TGTGCCAGCAGCCAAGAGGAGTGGTGGGAGACCCAGTACTTC
NA	TRBV9	TRBJ1-2	NA	CASSVGESYGYTF	TGTGCCAGCAGCGTAGGGGAATCTTATGGCTACACCTTC
NA	TRBV25-1	TRBJ2-3	many	CASTTRDTQYF	TGTGCCAGCACGACTAGAGATACGCAGTATTTT
TRBD1	TRBV7-2	TRBJ1-6	NA	CASSFDRGLSSPLHF	TGTGCCAGCAGCTTCGACAGGGGATTAAGTTCACCCCTCCACTTT
NA	TRBV5-1	TRBJ1-1	NA	CASSTRGGTEAFF	TGCGCCAGCTCTACAAGAGGGGGGACTGAAGCTTTCTTT
TRBD2	TRBV6-5	TRBJ2-3	NA	CASRAIAGGRRDTQYF	TGTGCCAGCAGAGCCATAGCGGGGGGCAGGAGGGATACGCAGTATTTT
NA	TRBV7-6	TRBJ1-3	NA	CASSSPLTAGNTIYF	TGTGCCAGCAGCTCACCCCTTACGGCTGGAAACACCATATATTTT
NA	TRBV15	TRBJ2-5	many	CATSRDWRETQYF	TGTGCCACCAGCAGAGATTGGAGAGAGACCCAGTACTTC
NA	TRBV5-4	TRBJ1-1	few	CASSWGYTEAFF	TGTGCCAGCAGCTGGGGGTACACTGAAGCTTTCTTT
NA	TRBV7-9	TRBJ2-3	NA	CASSPWGGHGTDTQYF	TGTGCCAGCAGCCCCTGGGGGGGGCACGGCACAGATACGCAGTATTTT
NA	TRBV29-1	TRBJ2-1	NA	CSARTAGTYNEQFF	TGCAGCGCACGCACCGCCGGCACCTACAATGAGCAGTTCTTC
NA	TRBV7-8	TRBJ2-3	few	CASSPRLGAAGSTDTQYF	TGTGCCAGCAGCCCGCGACTGGGGGCAGCAGGGAGCACAGATACGCAGTATTTT
TRBD1	TRBV18	TRBJ1-5	few	CASSPQARQGASQHF	TGTGCCAGCTCACCACAGGCGCGGCAGGGGGCTTCCCAGCATTTT
NA	TRBV5-1	TRBJ2-2	few	CASSTDGNTGELFF	TGCGCCAGCAGCACGGACGGAAACACCGGGGAGCTGTTTTTT
TRBD2	TRBV7-2	TRBJ2-2	few	CASSPHGAGGPRDGELFF	TGTGCCAGCAGCCCCCATGGAGCGGGGGGCCCAAGGGACGGGGAGCTGTTTTTT
NA	TRBV5-1	TRBJ2-3	many	CASSAARTSTDTQYF	TGCGCCAGCAGCGCCGCTCGGACGAGCACAGATACGCAGTATTTT
NA	TRBV9	TRBJ2-6	NA	CASSALSANVLTF	TGTGCCAGCAGCGCACTCTCGGCCAACGTCCTGACTTTC
NA	TRBV10-3	TRBJ1-2	few	CAIRNRSNYGYTF	TGTGCCATCAGAAACAGATCTAACTATGGCTACACCTTC
TRBD1	TRBV29-1	TRBJ1-2	NA	CSVGTGSMEPGYTF	TGCAGCGTTGGGACAGGGAGTATGGAACCCGGCTACACCTTC
TRBD1	TRBV5-1	TRBJ1-6	NA	CASSSTGTGGSTNSPLHF	TGCGCCAGCAGCTCAACCGGGACAGGGGGCAGTACAAATTCACCCCTCCACTTT
NA	TRBV19	TRBJ2-3	few	CASSIVGMPTDTQYF	TGTGCCAGTAGTATAGTTGGGATGCCCACAGATACGCAGTATTTT
NA	TRBV28	TRBJ1-4	few	CASRLPGPPTGKLFF	TGTGCCAGCAGATTACCCGGGCCCCCTACGGGAAAACTGTTTTTT
TRBD2	TRBV6-5	TRBJ2-5	NA	CASRGEWASGYQETQYF	TGTGCCAGCCGTGGGGAGTGGGCTAGCGGTTACCAAGAGACCCAGTACTTC
NA	TRBV10-1	TRBJ2-7	NA	CASSESRQGMQYF	TGCGCCAGCAGTGAGTCAAGGCAGGGGATGCAGTACTTC
NA	TRBV11-2	TRBJ2-5	few	CASSPSGGRVETQYF	TGTGCCAGCAGCCCATCCGGCGGCAGGGTAGAGACCCAGTACTTC
NA	TRBV6-2/TRBV6-3	TRBJ2-5	NA	CASRPPGAQETQYF	TGTGCCAGCAGGCCCCCGGGCGCCCAAGAGACCCAGTACTTC
NA	TRBV7-3	TRBJ1-2	NA	CASSPTEANYGYTF	TGTGCCAGCAGCCCGACCGAAGCTAACTATGGCTACACCTTC
NA	TRBV7-3	TRBJ2-1	NA	CASRQDFNPFNEQFF	TGTGCCAGCAGACAGGACTTCAACCCCTTCAATGAGCAGTTCTTC
NA	TRBV20-1	TRBJ2-5	many	CSASLGGSYQETQYF	TGCAGTGCTAGCTTGGGGGGCTCCTACCAAGAGACCCAGTACTTC
TRBD1	TRBV18	TRBJ2-5	many	CASSPPGVGGAPEEETQYF	TGTGCCAGCTCACCACCCGGGGTAGGGGGCGCCCCCGAGGAGGAGACCCAGTACTTC
NA	TRBV11-2	TRBJ1-2	NA	CASSPWGGGYTF	TGTGCCAGCAGCCCGTGGGGCGGAGGCTACACCTTC
NA	TRBV9	TRBJ2-3	few	CASSAWDRSTDTQYF	TGTGCCAGCAGCGCATGGGACCGTAGCACAGATACGCAGTATTTT
TRBD2	TRBV11-2	TRBJ2-5	few	CASSPGLAGAGTGETQYF	TGTGCCAGCAGCCCGGGACTAGCGGGGGCCGGTACAGGAGAGACCCAGTACTTC
NA	TRBV7-7	TRBJ2-1	few	CASSLGARNEQFF	TGTGCCAGCAGCTTAGGGGCCAGAAATGAGCAGTTCTTC
NA	TRBV9	TRBJ1-2	NA	CASSVTSGYGYTF	TGTGCCAGCAGCGTGACGTCCGGGTATGGCTACACCTTC
NA	TRBV23-1	TRBJ2-4	few	CASSPPKAGLNIQYF	TGCGCCAGCAGTCCGCCGAAGGCAGGGCTGAACATTCAGTACTTC
TRBD1	TRBV20-1	TRBJ1-5	NA	CSAKTGGASQPQHF	TGCAGTGCGAAGACAGGGGGCGCCTCTCAGCCCCAGCATTTT
TRBD2	TRBV19	TRBJ2-1	NA	CASSMEPYGTSGNEQFF	TGTGCCAGTAGTATGGAACCTTACGGGACTAGCGGTAATGAGCAGTTCTTC
NA	TRBV4-3	TRBJ2-3	NA	CASSQANRDTQYF	TGCGCCAGCAGCCAAGCGAATCGAGATACGCAGTATTTT